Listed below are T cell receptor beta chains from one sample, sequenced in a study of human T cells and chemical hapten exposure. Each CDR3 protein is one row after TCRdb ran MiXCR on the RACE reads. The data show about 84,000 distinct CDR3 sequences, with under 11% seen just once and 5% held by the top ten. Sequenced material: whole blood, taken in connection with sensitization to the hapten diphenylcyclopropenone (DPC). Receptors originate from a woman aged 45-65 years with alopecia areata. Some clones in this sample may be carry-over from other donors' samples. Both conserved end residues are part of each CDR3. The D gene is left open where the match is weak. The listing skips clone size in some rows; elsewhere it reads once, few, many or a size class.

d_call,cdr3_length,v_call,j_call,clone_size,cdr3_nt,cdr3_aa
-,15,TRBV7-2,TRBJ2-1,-,TGTGCCAGCAGCTTAGAAAGGATCTCCTACAATGAGCAGTTCTTC,CASSLERISYNEQFF
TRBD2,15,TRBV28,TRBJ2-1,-,TGTGCCAGCAGCCCCCCGGGACTAGCGGGCCATGAGCAGTTCTTC,CASSPPGLAGHEQFF
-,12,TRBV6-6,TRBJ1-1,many,TGTGCCAGCAGCTCAGGGTCTGTGCAAGCTTTCTTT,CASSSGSVQAFF
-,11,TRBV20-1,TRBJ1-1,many,TGCAGTGCTAGTCAGGGACCGGTAGCTTTCTTT,CSASQGPVAFF
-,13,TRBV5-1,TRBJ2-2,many,TGCGCCAGCAGCTTGGCCGGGGACGGGGAGCTGTTTTTT,CASSLAGDGELFF
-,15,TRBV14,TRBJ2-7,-,TGTGCCAGCAGCCACCGACGGGGGACTGCCTACGAGCAGTACTTC,CASSHRRGTAYEQYF
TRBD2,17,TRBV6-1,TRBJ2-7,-,TGTGCCAGCAGTGAAGCGCTTTTTAGCGGGAGCTCCTACGAGCAGTACTTC,CASSEALFSGSSYEQYF
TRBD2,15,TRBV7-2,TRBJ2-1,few,TGTGCCAGCAGCTTTCTAGCGGGAGGGCTTAGTTGGCAGTTCTTC,CASSFLAGGLSWQFF
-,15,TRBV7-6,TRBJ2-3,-,TGTGCCAGCAGCTTAGTAGGGGGAGTGGCAGATACGCAGTATTTT,CASSLVGGVADTQYF
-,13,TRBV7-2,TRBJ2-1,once,TGTGCCAGCAGCTACTCCGGGACTTTAGAGCAGTTCTTC,CASSYSGTLEQFF
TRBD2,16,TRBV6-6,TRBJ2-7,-,TGTGCCAGCAGTTCCCGGACTAGCGGGAGCATCCACGAGCAGTACTTC,CASSSRTSGSIHEQYF
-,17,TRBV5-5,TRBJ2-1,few,TGTGCCAGCAGCTTGGTTCCGGCAGGGGGGATCTACAATGAGCAGTTCTTC,CASSLVPAGGIYNEQFF
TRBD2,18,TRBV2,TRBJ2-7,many,TGTGCCAGCAGTGAGGGTCGGAGAGCTAGCGGGAGTCCGGGGGAGCAGTACTTC,CASSEGRRASGSPGEQYF
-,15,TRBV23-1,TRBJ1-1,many,TGCGCCAGCAGTCAATCGAGACAGAACTACACTGAAGCTTTCTTT,CASSQSRQNYTEAFF
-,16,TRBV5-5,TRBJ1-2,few,TGTGCCAGCAGCTTGGACCCTGACAGGAGTGAGGATGGCTACACCTTC,CASSLDPDRSEDGYTF
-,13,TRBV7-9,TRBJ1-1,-,TGTGCCAGCAGTCGAGGGGGTGGGACTGAAGCTTTCTTT,CASSRGGGTEAFF
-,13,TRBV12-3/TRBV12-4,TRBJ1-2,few,TGTGCCAGCAGAGAAAAGGCAGGGTATGGCTACACCTTC,CASREKAGYGYTF
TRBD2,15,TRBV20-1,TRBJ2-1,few,TGCAGTGCTCGGACTAGCGGGAGTGGTGACAATGAGCAGTTCTTC,CSARTSGSGDNEQFF
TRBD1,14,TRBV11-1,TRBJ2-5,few,TGTGCCAGCAGTAAAAGAGGGGGCGAAGAGACCCAGTACTTC,CASSKRGGEETQYF
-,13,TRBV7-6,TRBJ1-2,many,TGTGCCAGCAGCCTGACAGACGACTATGGCTACACCTTC,CASSLTDDYGYTF
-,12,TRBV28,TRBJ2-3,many,TGTGCCAGCAGCCTTAGCAGAGATACGCAGTATTTT,CASSLSRDTQYF
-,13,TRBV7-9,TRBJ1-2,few,TGTGCCAGCAGCTTAGTGACAGCGAATGGCTACACCTTC,CASSLVTANGYTF
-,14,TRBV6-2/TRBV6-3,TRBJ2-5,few,TGTGCCAGCAGACCGACAGGGAGGCAAGAGACCCAGTACTTC,CASRPTGRQETQYF